This T cell receptor (beta chain) stems from a study of Tregs in tolerant kidney transplant recipients. Concerning this clone itself: The antigen remains unidentified.

The nonmyeloablative bone marrow transplants came from related graft donors, with transient mixed chimerism. CD4+CD25+CD127- Tregs, CD4+CD25- non-Tregs, CD4 and CD8 cells were sorted. General study findings and limits: Findings come from small patient numbers and require larger validation. No direct test of biological reproducibility was done here. Some patients' samples used different primers over time, so nucleotide sequences weren't comparable.

Assay used: immunoSEQ multiplex PCR; TCRdb lists only in-frame clones, some missing. Of about 52,000 clones in the sample, about 90% are singletons; the top ten hold roughly 15%. The input for sequencing was CD8+ T cells from blood (PBMCs), taken 24 months after the transplant. This sequence was found in a human patient who received a combined kidney and bone marrow transplant. The T cells may partly be graft donor cells.

CDR3 coding DNA: TGTGCCAGCAGCCGTGGCAGGGGGGACACTGAAGCTTTCTTT. The encoded protein is CASSRGRGDTEAFF. V and J are TRBV4-2 and TRBJ1-1; 7 bases fit TRBD1. The V gene's germline CDR1 is LGHNA and CDR2 YNFKEQ. Trimming at V came to 4 bases and at J to 3 bases, leaving 5 bases not matched to a gene. CDR3 length: 14 amino acids.